This T cell receptor (beta chain) appears in the sequencing data of a study of human T cells and chemical hapten exposure (TCRdb year 2021). Regarding the complete study: For sensitization, 2% DPC in acetone was applied to a 2 cm by 2 cm area of upper inner arm skin. Patch testing was performed on the upper back with Finn chambers containing 0.01% DPC, and the patch tests were scored after 6 days according to International Contact Dermatitis Research Group standards. Peripheral blood TCR repertoire changes were tracked in vivo in alopecia patients during primary and secondary sensitization to the hapten diphenylcyclopropenone (DPC). Throughout the roughly 23-week study period, patients were also given weekly therapeutic DPC doses on the scalp. Libraries were combined into a pool for sequencing, and differences in TCR yield between samples came mainly from small differences in library volumes within the pool. For TCR sequencing, blood came from 25 to 35 alopecia patients at anywhere from one to four time points (pre-sensitization, 2, 6 and 24 weeks). Blood samples were taken from patients before sensitization (week 0) and then at 2, 6 and about 24 weeks after DPC sensitization. The patient cohort, mostly female, included alopecia areata with under or over 50% scalp involvement, alopecia totalis and alopecia universalis. The paper's findings and limits, for the study overall: Patch test score correlated positively with the number of PT1 expanded TCRs, reaching significance at thresholds 8, 16 and 32 but not at 4. Compared with pre-sensitization or healthy control sets, expanded TCRs formed significantly more large CDR3 similarity clusters, which is consistent with antigen-driven responses. Because all patients had alopecia, a presumed autoimmune disease, the immune response of the patients might differ from that of healthy individuals. DPC sensitization did not change how many TCRs were above 1 in 1000 frequency, and no evidence was found of alterations in global repertoire structure. Repeated subsampling changed both the strength of the expansion versus patch-test correlation and the threshold at which that correlation became significant.

Based on the germline V gene (reference sequence), the CDR1 and CDR2 sequences are SGHKS and YYEKEE. V drops 0 bases and J drops 0 bases, leaving 25 bases in between. From cysteine to phenylalanine, the CDR3 is 21 amino acids long. CDR3 DNA is the only sequence kept; it has 63 bases, read in frame from the first base. Receptor libraries were prepared by RACE. TCRdb shows the sequencer as NextSeq 500. Library preparation attached unique molecular identifiers to individual cDNA molecules for quantitative, reproducible TCR counting. From each blood RNA sample, both TCR alpha and TCR beta chains were sequenced. For the original study's pipeline: Samples had a median of roughly 98,000 TCRs, with a range from roughly 23,224 to 750,000. The Decombinator software suite was used to annotate V, J and CDR3 in the TCR reads. To make PS versus PT1 abundance plots, every sample was subsampled to the same number of TCRs (28,000). Expanded TCRs were defined as absent before sensitization and observed at least eight times at the 2-week time point. TCRdb reran the public reads through fastp at Q25 and MiXCR, keeping productive beta chains. Identical CDR3 proteins give one entry, which carries the most common genes and DNA. These V and J calls originate from TCRdb's pipeline instead of the authors' own analysis. Counted in this sample were more than 75,000 distinct CDR3 sequences; roughly 10% of them appeared once. Jointly, the top ten make up 2% to 3% of the sample.

This clonotype was detected ten times or more. The specificity of this receptor is unknown. Base-call qualities are not available, and no considerably larger clone is one nucleotide away. The time point tag for this specimen amounts to: patch test 2, 6 weeks after DPC sensitization. Per the publication, the treatment or condition label means: therapeutic diphenylcyclopropenone sensitization with weekly scalp DPC. At each patch-test visit, blood was drawn before the patch test was applied. Eligible patients were aged 18 to 70, diagnosed with alopecia, deemed suitable for DPC therapy, and excluded if pregnant. Total RNA was extracted from unfractionated whole blood collected in Tempus Blood RNA tubes.

The V and J segments used are TRBV5-5 and TRBJ1-3; the D gene assignment is ambiguous. Sequencing used whole blood, obtained in connection with sensitization to the hapten diphenylcyclopropenone (DPC). The TCR sequence derives from a woman aged 25 to 45 with alopecia areata. Some clones in this sample may be carry-over from other donors' samples. The base sequence is TGTGCCAGCAGCTTGGCCTCTTTCGGATCCCAAAAGGTCCTCTCTGGAAACACCATATATTTT. Its amino acids are CASSLASFGSQKVLSGNTIYF.